This entry lists 2 T cell receptor beta chains sequenced from one sample in a study of T-cell reconstitution after alpha-beta-depleted transplantation in children listed by TCRdb under 2016. Library creation used PCR. The sequencer listed for this sample is Illumina HiSeq 2500. TCR library preparation used molecular barcoding, with unique molecular identifiers applied to normalize quantification of the TCRbeta repertoire. TCRdb reprocessing: public reads trimmed at Q25 with fastp, clones called with MiXCR, in-frame beta chains kept. Records with the same CDR3 protein are collapsed into one entry carrying the most frequent genes and DNA. The sample yields 700,000 to 950,000 distinct CDR3 sequences; roughly 16% were counted once. Of the sample, under 6% falls within the top ten clones. The treatment or condition label, read with the paper, signifies: allogeneic hematopoietic cell transplantation with graft depleted of TCRalphabeta T cells and CD19 B cells.

Sequencing used PBMCs, mostly from graft donor cells, obtained 360 days after TCRalphabeta/CD19-depleted stem cell transplant. The receptors stem from a male patient younger than 18 who had a stem cell transplant for acute lymphoblastic leukemia, so the T cells may come from the graft donor.

This clonotype was recorded at least ten times. The chain uses TRBV5-1 and TRBJ2-2; 14 bases map to TRBD2. The CDR3 runs 19 residues. V lost 2 bases to trimming and J lost 5 bases; unmatched junction nucleotides: 11. Germline loops: CDR1 SGHRS, CDR2 YFSETQ. The CDR3 loop reads CASSFGQPGLAGDTGELFF. In DNA form, the CDR3 reads TGCGCCAGCAGCTTCGGTCAGCCGGGACTAGCGGGAGATACCGGGGAGCTGTTTTTT.

This clonotype turned up a few times. The chain uses TRBV29-1 and TRBJ2-5, with 15 bases lining up with TRBD2. With 0 bases clipped from V and 5 bases from J, the junction kept 13 bases outside the gene matches. Per germline, CDR1 SQVTM and CDR2 ANQGSEA. The CDR3 contains 19 residues. The DNA for the CDR3 is TGCAGCGTTGAAGACTCGCAGCGGACTAGCGGGAGGGCCGTGGAGACCCAGTACTTC. Translating gives CSVEDSQRTSGRAVETQYF.